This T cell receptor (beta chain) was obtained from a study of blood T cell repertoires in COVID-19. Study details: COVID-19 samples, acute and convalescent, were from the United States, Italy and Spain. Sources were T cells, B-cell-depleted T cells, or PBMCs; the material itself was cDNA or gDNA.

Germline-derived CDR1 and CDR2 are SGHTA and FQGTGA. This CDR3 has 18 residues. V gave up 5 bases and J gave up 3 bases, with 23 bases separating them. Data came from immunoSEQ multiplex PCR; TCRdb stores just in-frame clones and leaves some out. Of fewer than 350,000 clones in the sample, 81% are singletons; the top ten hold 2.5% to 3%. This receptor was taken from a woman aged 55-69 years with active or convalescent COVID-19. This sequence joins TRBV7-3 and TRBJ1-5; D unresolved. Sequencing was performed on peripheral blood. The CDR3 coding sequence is TGTGCCAGCAGCGCTCGAACAGACCGCCCATACAACAATCAGCCCCAGCATTTT. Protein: CASSARTDRPYNNQPQHF.